A selection of T cell receptor beta chains follows, all from one sample in a study of blood T cell repertoires in COVID-19. Data came from immunoSEQ multiplex PCR; TCRdb stores just in-frame clones and leaves some out. The table lists about 94,000 clones, more than 75% of them singletons. The sample taken for sequencing was peripheral blood. The source of these receptors is an elderly woman with acute or convalescent COVID-19. CDR3s include the opening cysteine and the closing phenylalanine or tryptophan. Fields, in order: D gene, J gene, clone size, V gene, CDR3 DNA, CDR3 protein. A D gene is named only where the DNA matches it firmly. Some rows mark clone size as missing; the rest say once, few, many or name a class of expanded clone.

NA	TRBJ1-2	NA	TRBV10-3	TGTGCCACCCTGAGGCAAGCAGGGTTCGCTAACTATGGCTACACCTTC	CATLRQAGFANYGYTF
TRBD1	TRBJ2-1	NA	TRBV19	TGTGCCAGTAGTATAGGCCCTTGGGACAGTTACAATGAGCAGTTCTTC	CASSIGPWDSYNEQFF
TRBD1	TRBJ1-2	NA	TRBV18	TGTGCCAGCTCACCATCGGACAGGGGAAACTATGGCTACACCTTC	CASSPSDRGNYGYTF
TRBD1	TRBJ2-7	NA	TRBV27	TGTGCCAGCAGGGGGGAAGGGGGCAGGTCCTACGAGCAGTACTTC	CASRGEGGRSYEQYF
NA	TRBJ1-6	NA	TRBV5-3	TGTGCCAGAAGCTTGACAGGTAGTTACTATAATTCACCCCTCCACTTT	CARSLTGSYYNSPLHF
TRBD2	TRBJ2-2	NA	TRBV19	TGTGCCAGTAGCCGCCGGACTAGCTCGACCACCGGGGAGCTGTTTTTT	CASSRRTSSTTGELFF
TRBD1	TRBJ1-1	NA	TRBV6-1	TGTGCCAGCAGTGAACGCAGGGGGCTCACTGAAGCTTTCTTT	CASSERRGLTEAFF
NA	TRBJ1-1	NA	TRBV19	TGTGCCGCCGGGAACACTGAAGCTTTCTTT	CAAGNTEAFF
NA	TRBJ1-2	NA	TRBV11-2	TGTGCCAGCAGCTTAGGGCTTCGCGGTGGCTACACCTTC	CASSLGLRGGYTF
NA	TRBJ2-3	NA	TRBV21-1	TGTGCCAGCCCGACAGGGACTAGCGGGGGGGTAATCGCAGATACGCAGTATTTT	CASPTGTSGGVIADTQYF
NA	TRBJ1-5	NA	TRBV6-5	TGTGCCAGCAGTTACTCGGGGGGGGTGGGTCAGCCCCAGCATTTT	CASSYSGGVGQPQHF
NA	TRBJ2-7	once	TRBV6-6	TGTGCCAGCAGGGAAACTAGTATCCTCGAGCAGTACTTC	CASRETSILEQYF
NA	TRBJ2-7	NA	TRBV29-1	TGCAGCGTTCATACAGGGTCTACCTACGAGCAGTACTTC	CSVHTGSTYEQYF
TRBD2	TRBJ2-3	NA	TRBV9	TGTGCCAGCGCCCGGTCGGTTGGGAGGACTAGCGGGAACACAGATACGCAGTATTTT	CASARSVGRTSGNTDTQYF
NA	TRBJ1-2	NA	TRBV23-1	TGCGCCGCATACGCCCCAGAAACCTTC	CAAYAPETF
TRBD1	TRBJ1-2	NA	TRBV6-4	TGTGCCAGCAGGACGACAGGGACACCAACGGCGAACTATGGCTACACCTTC	CASRTTGTPTANYGYTF
NA	TRBJ1-1	NA	TRBV19	TGTGCCAGTAGTATAGATCGCAGCACTGAAGCTTTCTTT	CASSIDRSTEAFF
NA	TRBJ2-7	NA	TRBV7-9	TGTGCCAGCAGCCCCCTAAGGGGTACAAACACTTCCTACGAGCAGTACTTC	CASSPLRGTNTSYEQYF
NA	TRBJ2-1	few	TRBV10-3	TGTGCCATCAGTGACCGACAGGGGAGGGACAATGAGCAGTTCTTC	CAISDRQGRDNEQFF
TRBD2	TRBJ2-7	NA	TRBV28	TGTGCCAGCAGTGACTCGGGACTAGCGGGCGAGCAGTACTTC	CASSDSGLAGEQYF
NA	TRBJ2-5	NA	TRBV5-6	TGTGCCAGCAGCTTTTCCGGGAACCAAGAGACCCAGTACTTC	CASSFSGNQETQYF
NA	TRBJ1-2	NA	TRBV12-3/TRBV12-4	TGTGCCAGCAGTTCACTGGGGGGCTATGGCTACACCTTC	CASSSLGGYGYTF
NA	TRBJ1-1	NA	TRBV29-1	TGCAGCGTTGAAGATGAGTTTGAAGCTTTCTTT	CSVEDEFEAFF
NA	TRBJ1-1	NA	TRBV6-5	TGTGCCAGCAGTTACAGGAGGGGCCTGAACACTGAAGCTTTCTTT	CASSYRRGLNTEAFF
TRBD1	TRBJ1-1	NA	TRBV19	TGTGCCAGTAGTCCCCGACAGGGAAGAAACACTGAAGCTTTCTTT	CASSPRQGRNTEAFF
TRBD2	TRBJ2-1	few	TRBV18	TGTGCCAGCTCATCCGTAGCGGGAGTAAGGAATGAGCAGTTCTTC	CASSSVAGVRNEQFF
TRBD2	TRBJ2-3	NA	TRBV5-1	TGCGCCAGCAGCTGGGCGGGGACTAGCGAAACTAGCACAGATACGCAGTATTTT	CASSWAGTSETSTDTQYF
NA	TRBJ2-2	NA	TRBV12-3/TRBV12-4	TGTGCCAGCAGTTTAGGGCCAGCGGAGGAGCTGTTTTTT	CASSLGPAEELFF
NA	TRBJ2-1	NA	TRBV12-3/TRBV12-4	TGTGCCAGTTCCCCCGGCCGGGATGAGCAGTTCTTC	CASSPGRDEQFF
NA	TRBJ1-1	few	TRBV19	TGTGCCAGTAGTATTAGTCACACTGAAGCTTTCTTT	CASSISHTEAFF
TRBD2	TRBJ2-2	NA	TRBV19	TGTGCCAGTAGTTCCCGGACTAGCGGGAGGGCCTACACCGGGGAGCTGTTTTTT	CASSSRTSGRAYTGELFF
NA	TRBJ2-2	NA	TRBV27	TGTGCCAGCAGTCCTCCGGTCGCGGGGACCGGGGAGCTGTTTTTT	CASSPPVAGTGELFF
NA	TRBJ2-7	NA	TRBV28	TGTGCCAGCAGTTTATGGGGGGGTACCTCCTACGAGCAGTACTTC	CASSLWGGTSYEQYF
TRBD2	TRBJ2-1	NA	TRBV5-1	TGCGCCAGCAGCCCGGGGGTTAGCGGGAAGGGAAACAATGAGCAGTTCTTC	CASSPGVSGKGNNEQFF
NA	TRBJ2-1	NA	TRBV20-1	TGCAGTGCTAGTGCTCCGAGCTCCTACAATGAGCAGTTCTTC	CSASAPSSYNEQFF
TRBD1	TRBJ1-1	NA	TRBV12-5	TGTGCTAGTGGTTTAGGGACAGGGAGCCGCGGGAACACTGAAGCTTTCTTT	CASGLGTGSRGNTEAFF
TRBD1	TRBJ1-4	many	TRBV6-5	TGTGCCAGCAGTTATGCGGGACAGCCTAATGAAAAACTGTTTTTT	CASSYAGQPNEKLFF
TRBD2	TRBJ2-5	NA	TRBV5-1	TGCGCCAGCAGCATATCCGGGAGGCAAGAGACCCAGTACTTC	CASSISGRQETQYF
TRBD1	TRBJ1-5	NA	TRBV10-3	TGTGCCATCAGCCCACAGGGGGCGAATCAGCCCCAGCATTTT	CAISPQGANQPQHF
NA	TRBJ1-5	NA	TRBV6-1	TGTGCCAGCAGTGAAGACGAAGCAGGTCAGCCCCAGCATTTT	CASSEDEAGQPQHF
TRBD2	TRBJ2-1	once	TRBV27	TGTGCCAGCAGTTCACCGGGGGGACTAGCCCCTTACAATGAGCAGTTCTTC	CASSSPGGLAPYNEQFF
NA	TRBJ1-1	NA	TRBV30	TGTGCCTGGAGTAGAGGGCAGTGGAACACTGAAGCTTTCTTT	CAWSRGQWNTEAFF
TRBD2	TRBJ2-7	NA	TRBV29-1	TGCAGCGTTGAACTGCTAACTAGCGGGAGCTACGAGCAGTACTTC	CSVELLTSGSYEQYF
TRBD2	TRBJ2-1	NA	TRBV7-6	TGTGCCGTGCGCCCCGGTGCTAGCGGGGGCAATGAGCAGTTCTTC	CAVRPGASGGNEQFF
NA	TRBJ1-3	NA	TRBV4-3	TGCGCCAGCAGCCAAGATTGGACAGATGGAAACACCATATATTTT	CASSQDWTDGNTIYF
TRBD1	TRBJ1-1	NA	TRBV12-3/TRBV12-4	TGTGCCAGCACCCTGACAGGGGGCACTGAAGCTTTCTTT	CASTLTGGTEAFF
NA	TRBJ2-5	NA	TRBV5-1	TGCGCCAGCAGCTTACAACGTATTGAGACCCAGTACTTC	CASSLQRIETQYF
TRBD1	TRBJ1-5	NA	TRBV19	TGTGCCAGTAGTACCATGACAGGGCTGGGTCAGCCCCAGCATTTT	CASSTMTGLGQPQHF